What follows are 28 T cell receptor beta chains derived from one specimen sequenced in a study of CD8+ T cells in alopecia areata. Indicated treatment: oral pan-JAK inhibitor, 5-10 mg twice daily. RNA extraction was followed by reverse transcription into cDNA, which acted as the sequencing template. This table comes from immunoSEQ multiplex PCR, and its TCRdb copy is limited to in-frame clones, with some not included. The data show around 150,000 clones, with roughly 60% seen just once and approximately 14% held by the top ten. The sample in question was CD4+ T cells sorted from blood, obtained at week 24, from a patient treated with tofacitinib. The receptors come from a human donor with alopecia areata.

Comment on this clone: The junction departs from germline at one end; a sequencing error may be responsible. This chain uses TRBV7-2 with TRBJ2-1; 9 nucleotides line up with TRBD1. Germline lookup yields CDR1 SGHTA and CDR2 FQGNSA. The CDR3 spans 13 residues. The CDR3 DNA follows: TGTGCCAGCAGCACCCCACCAGTGGGACAGGGAGTCTTC. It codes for CASSTPPVGQGVF.

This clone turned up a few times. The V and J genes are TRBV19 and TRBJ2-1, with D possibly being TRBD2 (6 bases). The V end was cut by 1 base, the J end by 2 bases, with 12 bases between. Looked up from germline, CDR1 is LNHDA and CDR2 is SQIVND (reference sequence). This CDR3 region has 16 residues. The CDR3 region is CASSIVGLLPYNEQFF. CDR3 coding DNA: TGTGCCAGTAGTATAGTGGGACTCCTCCCCTACAATGAGCAGTTCTTC.

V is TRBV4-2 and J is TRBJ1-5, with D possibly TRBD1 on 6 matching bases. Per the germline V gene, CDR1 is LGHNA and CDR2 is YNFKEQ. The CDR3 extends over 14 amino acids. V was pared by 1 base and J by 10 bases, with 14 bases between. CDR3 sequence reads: CASSQGTGPVPQHF. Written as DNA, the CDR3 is TGTGCCAGCAGCCAAGGAACAGGGCCTGTCCCCCAGCATTTT.

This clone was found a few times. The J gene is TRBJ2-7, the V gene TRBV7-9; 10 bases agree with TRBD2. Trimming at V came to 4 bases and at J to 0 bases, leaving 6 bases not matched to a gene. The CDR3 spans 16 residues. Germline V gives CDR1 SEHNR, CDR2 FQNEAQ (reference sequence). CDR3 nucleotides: TGTGCCAGCAGCTCCGGACTAGCGGTAAACTCCTACGAGCAGTACTTC. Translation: CASSSGLAVNSYEQYF.

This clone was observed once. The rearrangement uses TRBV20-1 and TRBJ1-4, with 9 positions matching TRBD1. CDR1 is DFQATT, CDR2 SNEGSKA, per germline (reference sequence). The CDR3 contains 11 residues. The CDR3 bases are TGCCAGGGACAGGGAGGGGAAAAACTGTTTTTT. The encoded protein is CQGQGGEKLFF.

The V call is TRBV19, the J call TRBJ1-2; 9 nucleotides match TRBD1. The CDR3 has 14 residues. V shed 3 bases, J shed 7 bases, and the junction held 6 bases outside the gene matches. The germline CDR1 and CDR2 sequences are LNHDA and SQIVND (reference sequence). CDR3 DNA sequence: TGTGCCAGTAGTATCCCACAGGGGGCGCGTGGCTACACCTTC. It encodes CASSIPQGARGYTF.

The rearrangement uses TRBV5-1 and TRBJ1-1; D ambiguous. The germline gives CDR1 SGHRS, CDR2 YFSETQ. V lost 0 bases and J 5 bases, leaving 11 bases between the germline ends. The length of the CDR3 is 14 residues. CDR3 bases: TGCGCCAGCAGCTTGGGCGGTAGATGGACTGAAGCTTTCTTT. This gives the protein CASSLGGRWTEAFF.

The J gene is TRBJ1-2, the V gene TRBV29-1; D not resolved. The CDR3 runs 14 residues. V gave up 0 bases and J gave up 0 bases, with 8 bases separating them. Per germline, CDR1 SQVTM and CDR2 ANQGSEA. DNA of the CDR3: TGCAGCGTTGAAGATCACTGGCCTAACTATGGCTACACCTTC. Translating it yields CSVEDHWPNYGYTF.

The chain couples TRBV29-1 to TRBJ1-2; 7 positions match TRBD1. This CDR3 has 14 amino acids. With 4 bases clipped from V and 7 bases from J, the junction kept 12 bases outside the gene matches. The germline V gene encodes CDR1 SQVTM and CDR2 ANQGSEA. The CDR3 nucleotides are TGCAGCGTTGGGTCCTACGACAGGGTGGGTGGCTACACCTTC. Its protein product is CSVGSYDRVGGYTF.

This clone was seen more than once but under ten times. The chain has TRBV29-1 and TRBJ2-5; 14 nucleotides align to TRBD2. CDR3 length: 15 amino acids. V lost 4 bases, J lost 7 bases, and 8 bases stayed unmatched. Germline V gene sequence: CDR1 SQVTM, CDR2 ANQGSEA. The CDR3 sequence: CSVGRTSGGTGTQYF. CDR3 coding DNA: TGCAGCGTTGGAAGGACTAGCGGGGGGACGGGGACCCAGTACTTC.

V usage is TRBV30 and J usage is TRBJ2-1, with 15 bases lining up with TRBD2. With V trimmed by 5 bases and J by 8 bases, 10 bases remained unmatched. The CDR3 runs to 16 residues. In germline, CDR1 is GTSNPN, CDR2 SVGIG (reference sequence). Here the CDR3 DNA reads TGTGCCTGGCGAAGAGGGACTAGCGGGGGGTCCGATGAGCAGTTCTTC. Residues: CAWRRGTSGGSDEQFF.

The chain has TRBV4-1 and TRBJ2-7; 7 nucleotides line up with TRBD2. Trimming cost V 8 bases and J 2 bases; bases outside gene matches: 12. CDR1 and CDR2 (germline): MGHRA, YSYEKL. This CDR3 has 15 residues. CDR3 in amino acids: CASSTWRGNPYEQYF. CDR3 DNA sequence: TGCGCCAGCTCCACCTGGCGGGGGAATCCCTACGAGCAGTACTTC.

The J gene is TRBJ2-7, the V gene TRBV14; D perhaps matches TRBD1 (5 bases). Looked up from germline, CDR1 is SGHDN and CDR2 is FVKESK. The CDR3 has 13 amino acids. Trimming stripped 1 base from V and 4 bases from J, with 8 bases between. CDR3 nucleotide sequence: TGTGCCAGCAGCCAAGTTTCAGGGTACGAGCAGTACTTC. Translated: CASSQVSGYEQYF.

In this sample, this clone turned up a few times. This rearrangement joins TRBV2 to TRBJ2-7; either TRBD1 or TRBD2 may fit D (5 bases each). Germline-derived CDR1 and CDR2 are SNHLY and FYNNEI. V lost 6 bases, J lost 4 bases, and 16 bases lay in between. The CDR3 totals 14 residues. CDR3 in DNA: TGTGCCAGCAGCCGGGACGGAGGATTGTACGAGCAGTACTTC. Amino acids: CASSRDGGLYEQYF.

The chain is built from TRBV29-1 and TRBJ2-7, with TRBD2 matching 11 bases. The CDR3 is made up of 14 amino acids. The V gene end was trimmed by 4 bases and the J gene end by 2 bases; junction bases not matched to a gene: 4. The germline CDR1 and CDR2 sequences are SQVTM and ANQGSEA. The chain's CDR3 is CSVATSGVTYEQYF. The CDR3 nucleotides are TGCAGCGTTGCGACTAGCGGGGTGACCTACGAGCAGTACTTC.

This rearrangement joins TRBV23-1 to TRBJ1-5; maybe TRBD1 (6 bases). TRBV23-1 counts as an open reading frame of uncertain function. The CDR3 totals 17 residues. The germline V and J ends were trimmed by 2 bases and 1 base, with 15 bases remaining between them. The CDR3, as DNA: TGCGCCAGCAGTCAAGAAGGGGGGCCAAGGAGCAATCAGCCCCAGCATTTT. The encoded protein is CASSQEGGPRSNQPQHF.

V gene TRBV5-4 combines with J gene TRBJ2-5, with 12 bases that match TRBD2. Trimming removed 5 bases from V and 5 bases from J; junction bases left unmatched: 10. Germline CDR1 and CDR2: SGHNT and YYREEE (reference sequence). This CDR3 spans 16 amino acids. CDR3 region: CASSLHTSGGFETQYF. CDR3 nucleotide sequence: TGTGCCAGCAGTTTGCATACTAGCGGGGGGTTTGAGACCCAGTACTTC.

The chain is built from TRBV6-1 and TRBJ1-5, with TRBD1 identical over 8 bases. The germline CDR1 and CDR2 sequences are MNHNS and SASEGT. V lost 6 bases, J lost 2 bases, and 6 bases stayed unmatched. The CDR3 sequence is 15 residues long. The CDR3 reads CASSQTGAGNQPQHF. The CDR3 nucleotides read TGTGCCAGCAGCCAGACAGGGGCGGGCAATCAGCCCCAGCATTTT.

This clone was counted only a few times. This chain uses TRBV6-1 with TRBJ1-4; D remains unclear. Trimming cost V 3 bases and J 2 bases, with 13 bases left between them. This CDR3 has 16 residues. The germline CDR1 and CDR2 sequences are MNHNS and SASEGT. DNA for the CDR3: TGTGCCAGCAGTGACGACGGACGGAACACTAATGAAAAACTGTTTTTT. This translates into CASSDDGRNTNEKLFF.

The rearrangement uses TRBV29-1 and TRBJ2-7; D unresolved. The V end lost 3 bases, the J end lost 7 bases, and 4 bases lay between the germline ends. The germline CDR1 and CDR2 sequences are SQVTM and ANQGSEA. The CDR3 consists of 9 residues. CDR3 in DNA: TGCAGCGTTGAGGAAGAGCAGTACTTC. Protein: CSVEEEQYF.

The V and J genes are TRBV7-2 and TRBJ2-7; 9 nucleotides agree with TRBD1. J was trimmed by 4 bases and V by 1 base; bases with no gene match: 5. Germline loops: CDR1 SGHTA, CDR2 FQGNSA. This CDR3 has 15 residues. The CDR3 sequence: CASSLVSGTGYEQYF. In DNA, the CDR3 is TGTGCCAGCAGCTTAGTCTCGGGGACAGGGTACGAGCAGTACTTC. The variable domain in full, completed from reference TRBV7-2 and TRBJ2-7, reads GAGVSQSPSNKVTEKGKDVELRCDPISGHTALYWYRQSLGQGLEFLIYFQGNSAPDKSGLPSDRFSAERTGGSVSTLTIQRTQQEDSAVYLCASSLVSGTGYEQYFGPGTRLTVT.

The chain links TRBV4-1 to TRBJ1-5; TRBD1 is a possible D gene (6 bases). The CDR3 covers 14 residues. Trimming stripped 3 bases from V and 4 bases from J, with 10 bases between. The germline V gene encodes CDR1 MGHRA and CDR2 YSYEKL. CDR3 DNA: TGCGCCAGCAGCCACCCGGACAGAAATCAGCCCCAGCATTTT. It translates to CASSHPDRNQPQHF.

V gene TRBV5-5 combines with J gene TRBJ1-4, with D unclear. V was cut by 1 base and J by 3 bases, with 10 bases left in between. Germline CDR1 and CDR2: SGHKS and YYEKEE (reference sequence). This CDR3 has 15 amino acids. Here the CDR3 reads CASSLIGQPNEKLFF. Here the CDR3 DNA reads TGTGCCAGCAGCTTGATAGGGCAGCCTAATGAAAAACTGTTTTTT.

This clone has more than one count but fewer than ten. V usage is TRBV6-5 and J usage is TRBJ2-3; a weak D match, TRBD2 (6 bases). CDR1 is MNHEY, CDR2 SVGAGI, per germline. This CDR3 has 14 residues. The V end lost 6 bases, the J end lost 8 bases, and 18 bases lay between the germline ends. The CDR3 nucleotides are TGTGCCAGCAGGGCCCGGGACTCCGTAGTTACGCAGTATTTT. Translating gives CASRARDSVVTQYF.

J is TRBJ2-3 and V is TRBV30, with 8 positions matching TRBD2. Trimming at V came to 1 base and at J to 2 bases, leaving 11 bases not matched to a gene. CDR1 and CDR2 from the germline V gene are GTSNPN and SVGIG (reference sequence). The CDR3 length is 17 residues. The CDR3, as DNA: TGTGCCTGGAGTGGACGAGTCGTTAGCGGGGACACAGATACGCAGTATTTT. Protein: CAWSGRVVSGDTDTQYF.

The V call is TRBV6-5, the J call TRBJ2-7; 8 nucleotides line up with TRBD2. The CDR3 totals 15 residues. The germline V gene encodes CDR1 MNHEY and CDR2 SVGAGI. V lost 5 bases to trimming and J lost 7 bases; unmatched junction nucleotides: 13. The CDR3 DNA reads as TGTGCCAGCAGTGGACTTCCCGGGGGGGCCCGTGAGCAGTACTTC. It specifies CASSGLPGGAREQYF.

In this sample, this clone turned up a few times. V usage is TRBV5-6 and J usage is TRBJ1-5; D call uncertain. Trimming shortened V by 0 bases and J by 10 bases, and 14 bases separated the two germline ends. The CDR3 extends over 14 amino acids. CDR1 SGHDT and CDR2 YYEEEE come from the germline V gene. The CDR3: CASSLATGPSPQHF. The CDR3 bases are TGTGCCAGCAGCTTGGCCACGGGTCCCAGCCCCCAGCATTTT.

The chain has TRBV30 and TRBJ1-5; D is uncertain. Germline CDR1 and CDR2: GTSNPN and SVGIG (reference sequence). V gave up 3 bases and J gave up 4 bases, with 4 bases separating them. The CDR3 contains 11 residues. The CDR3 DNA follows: TGTGCCTGGAGACTAAATCAGCCCCAGCATTTT. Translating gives CAWRLNQPQHF.